The T cell receptor (beta chain) under discussion was sequenced for a study of blood T cell repertoires in COVID-19. This clone showed up just a few times. Some clones are missing from TCRdb's copy, which holds only in-frame ones; the method was immunoSEQ multiplex PCR. Here the sample spans approximately 300,000 clones, roughly 88% being singletons. The CDR3 totals 16 residues. CDR1 is ENHRY, CDR2 SYGVKD, per germline. The ends lost 0 bases at V and 4 bases at J; junction bases unmatched: 6. The source is a human donor with COVID-19, enrolled during active disease. The donor label of this sample is uncertain. The sequenced sample was peripheral blood. The V gene is TRBV10-3, the J gene TRBJ1-2, with 9 bases lining up with TRBD1. The CDR3 here is CAISESSTDRGYGYTF. In DNA, the CDR3 is TGTGCCATCAGTGAGTCCTCTACGGACAGGGGCTATGGCTACACCTTC.